One and the same sample provided the 20 T cell receptor beta chains below, sequenced in a study of shared clonotypes between healthy human individuals. Measured with immunoSEQ multiplex PCR; TCRdb has only the in-frame clones, and not every one. The repertoire holds approximately 530,000 clones, with roughly 95% as singletons. Specimen: naive CD4+ T cells sorted from blood. Documented subset: CD45RA+ positively selected. The receptors shown here come from a woman aged 30 to 39 in good health.

V gene TRBV2 combines with J gene TRBJ2-1; TRBD2 aligns across 9 bases. CDR3 length equals 15 residues. Germline-derived CDR1 and CDR2 are SNHLY and FYNNEI. Losses at the gene ends were 5 bases for V and 6 bases for J; bases not matched to a gene: 8. Written as DNA, the CDR3 is TGTGCCAGCAGTATGGGGGGACTAGCATCCAATGAGCAGTTCTTC. Protein product: CASSMGGLASNEQFF.

The chain recombines TRBV11-2 with TRBJ2-7; D remains ambiguous. The germline V gene has CDR1 SGHAT and CDR2 FQNNGV. V was pared by 4 bases and J by 2 bases, with 15 bases between. This CDR3 is built from 15 residues. This CDR3 is CASSSPALPPYEQYF. The CDR3 DNA reads as TGTGCCAGCAGCTCCCCGGCTTTGCCACCCTACGAGCAGTACTTC.

This chain joins TRBV25-1 and TRBJ1-1, with TRBD1 identical over 7 bases. Germline values: CDR1 MGHDK, CDR2 SYGVNS. This CDR3 region has 12 residues. The V gene end was trimmed by 8 bases and the J gene end by 7 bases; junction bases not matched to a gene: 7. Here the CDR3 DNA reads TGTGCCAGCTGGGGACAGTCCGGTGAAGCTTTCTTT. This gives the protein CASWGQSGEAFF.

V usage is TRBV19 and J usage is TRBJ1-6; D is possibly TRBD1 (5 bases). Trimming left V 5 bases short and J 14 bases short, with 19 bases between. The CDR3 consists of 14 residues. Germline V gives CDR1 LNHDA, CDR2 SQIVND (reference sequence). The DNA of the CDR3 is TGTGCCAGTAGTTCCCCCGCGGCAGGGCTCACCCTCCACTTT. Protein: CASSSPAAGLTLHF.

The chain is built from TRBV11-2 and TRBJ2-5, with no clear D. Germline V gene sequence: CDR1 SGHAT, CDR2 FQNNGV. The V end was cut by 4 bases, the J end by 5 bases, with 8 bases between. This CDR3 has 12 residues. The CDR3: CASSWAFETQYF. For the CDR3, the DNA is TGTGCCAGCAGCTGGGCTTTTGAGACCCAGTACTTC.

The V gene is TRBV28, the J gene TRBJ2-7; TRBD2 aligns across 11 bases. Germline V gene sequence: CDR1 MDHEN, CDR2 SYDVKM. V shed 8 bases and J 0 bases; nucleotides not matched to a gene: 6. This CDR3 contains 15 residues. The DNA of the CDR3 is TGTGCCAGCCAGACCGGGACTAGCGGCTCCTACGAGCAGTACTTC. This encodes CASQTGTSGSYEQYF.

This clone appeared a single time. This chain links TRBV19 with TRBJ2-1, with 12 nucleotides matching TRBD2. V was clipped by 3 bases and J by 7 bases; unmatched bases: 4. Germline V CDR1 and CDR2: LNHDA, SQIVND (reference sequence). This CDR3 spans 15 amino acids. CDR3 nucleotide sequence: TGTGCCAGTAGTATGACTAGCGGGAGTAATAATGAGCAGTTCTTC. This gives the protein CASSMTSGSNNEQFF.

The V gene is TRBV7-2, the J gene TRBJ2-1, with 10 positions matching TRBD2. The V and J ends lost 4 bases and 5 bases, in that order; junction bases with no gene match: 2. CDR1 and CDR2 from the germline V gene are SGHTA and FQGNSA. The CDR3 has 14 amino acids. The CDR3 bases are TGTGCCAGCAGCTCGGGACTAGCGCACAATGAGCAGTTCTTC. Translating gives CASSSGLAHNEQFF.

V and J are TRBV20-1 and TRBJ1-1, with no clear D. The CDR3 is 11 residues long. Germline loops: CDR1 DFQATT, CDR2 SNEGSKA (reference sequence). Trimming shortened V by 7 bases and J by 1 base, and 7 bases separated the two germline ends. CDR3 in DNA: TGCAGTGACGGTGAGAACACTGAAGCTTTCTTT. This sequence encodes CSDGENTEAFF.

This sequence joins TRBV7-2 and TRBJ2-2, with 7 bases matching TRBD2. The CDR3 sequence is 15 residues long. Per germline, CDR1 SGHTA and CDR2 FQGNSA. Trimming at V came to 5 bases and at J to 6 bases, leaving 9 bases not matched to a gene. CDR3 sequence (DNA): TGTGCCAGCAGCCAGACTAGCACGCAAGCCGGGGAGCTGTTTTTT. Its translation is CASSQTSTQAGELFF.

The V call is TRBV30, the J call TRBJ1-6; D gene uncertain. The ends were cut back, 5 bases at V and 14 bases at J, with 19 bases in the middle. The CDR3 sequence is 13 residues long. Germline CDR1 reads GTSNPN; CDR2 reads SVGIG (reference sequence). The CDR3 protein is CAWGSGKMRSLHF. The CDR3 region has the DNA TGTGCCTGGGGTTCGGGGAAAATGAGGTCCCTCCACTTT.

This clone showed up just a few times. The chain has TRBV7-2 and TRBJ1-5, with TRBD1 as a possible D gene (5 bases). The CDR3 extends over 15 amino acids. V dropped 7 bases and J dropped 0 bases, with 13 bases sitting between them. The germline V gene encodes CDR1 SGHTA and CDR2 FQGNSA. CDR3 coding DNA: TGTGCCAGCACCCCTGGGACTTATAGCAATCAGCCCCAGCATTTT. Translating it yields CASTPGTYSNQPQHF. The variable domain in full, completed from reference TRBV7-2 and TRBJ1-5, reads GAGVSQSPSNKVTEKGKDVELRCDPISGHTALYWYRQSLGQGLEFLIYFQGNSAPDKSGLPSDRFSAERTGGSVSTLTIQRTQQEDSAVYLCASTPGTYSNQPQHFGDGTRLSIL.

This chain connects TRBV7-2 to TRBJ1-4; possible D gene TRBD1, 5 bases. Germline CDR1 is SGHTA and CDR2 is FQGNSA. CDR3 length equals 14 residues. V was pared by 5 bases and J by 7 bases, with 14 bases between. CDR3 sequence reads: CASSLTQAAEKLFF. The CDR3 DNA reads as TGTGCCAGCAGCCTGACACAGGCGGCTGAAAAACTGTTTTTT.

CDR3 sequence (DNA): TGTGCCAGCAGTTCAGGGGGCCTTGGTGAAAAACTGTTTTTT. Its translation is CASSSGGLGEKLFF. The chain combines TRBV28 with TRBJ1-4; 8 bases are shared with TRBD1. V was pared by 4 bases and J by 7 bases, with 5 bases of the junction left unmatched. CDR3 size: 14 residues. Germline V CDR1 and CDR2: MDHEN, SYDVKM.

The chain is built from TRBV5-6 and TRBJ2-1; 10 nucleotides line up with TRBD2. The CDR3 is made up of 15 amino acids. Germline V gene data show CDR1 as SGHDT and CDR2 as YYEEEE. J lost 9 bases, V lost 5 bases, and 11 bases had no gene match. CDR3 sequence (DNA): TGTGCCAGCAGGTTGCTAGCGGGAGCATCCCCTGAGCAGTTCTTC. Translated: CASRLLAGASPEQFF.

V is TRBV28 and J is TRBJ2-7; 12 bases line up with TRBD2. Losses at the gene ends were 6 bases for V and 3 bases for J; bases not matched to a gene: 6. The CDR3 spans 15 residues. Germline loops: CDR1 MDHEN, CDR2 SYDVKM. The CDR3 protein is CASSQTSGSFYEQYF. CDR3 nucleotide sequence: TGTGCCAGCAGCCAGACTAGCGGGAGTTTCTACGAGCAGTACTTC.

This chain uses TRBV28 with TRBJ1-5, with 9 bases aligning to TRBD1. The CDR3 is 15 residues long. V shed 5 bases, J shed 6 bases, and the junction held 8 bases outside the gene matches. Germline loops: CDR1 MDHEN, CDR2 SYDVKM. The CDR3 DNA reads as TGTGCCAGCAGTCCTGGGACAGGGAGTCCTCAGCCCCAGCATTTT. It yields the protein CASSPGTGSPQPQHF.

This chain links TRBV5-1 with TRBJ2-6, with a tentative D call TRBD2 (6 bases). Between the trimmed V and J ends, which lost 4 bases and 0 bases, there was a span of 17 bases. Looked up from germline, CDR1 is SGHRS and CDR2 is YFSETQ. The CDR3 extends over 18 amino acids. In DNA, the CDR3 is TGCGCCAGCAGCGAACAAGGACGGAGGGGCTCTGGGGCCAACGTCCTGACTTTC. This codes for CASSEQGRRGSGANVLTF.

This rearrangement joins TRBV5-1 to TRBJ1-1; 9 nucleotides line up with TRBD1. Germline V gene lookup returns CDR1 SGHRS and CDR2 YFSETQ. Trimming at V came to 3 bases and at J to 1 base, leaving 7 bases not matched to a gene. CDR3 size: 16 residues. CDR3 sequence (DNA): TGCGCCAGCAGCTCCCGGCCGGGACAGGGGAACACTGAAGCTTTCTTT. Amino acids: CASSSRPGQGNTEAFF.

In this sample, this clone turned up a few times. The gene calls are TRBV6-1 and TRBJ2-4; D is unresolved. The CDR3 has 12 residues. From germline, CDR1 is MNHNS and CDR2 SASEGT. Trimming removed 0 bases from V and 7 bases from J, with 4 bases in between. The chain's CDR3 is CASSEAANIQYF. The CDR3 bases are TGTGCCAGCAGTGAAGCGGCGAACATTCAGTACTTC.